Below, 15 T cell receptor beta chains from the same sample are listed, as sequenced in a study of T cells in localized non-small cell lung cancer. TCRdb's table, derived via immunoSEQ multiplex PCR, lists solely in-frame clones and lacks some. The sample lists under 65,000 clones, over 75% occurring once. Sequencing was performed on peripheral blood, taken before any cancer treatment. The receptors stem from a female donor older than 55 with stage II squamous cell lung carcinoma.

J is TRBJ1-4 and V is TRBV7-2; the D is unclear. This CDR3 contains 15 residues. Per the germline V gene, CDR1 is SGHTA and CDR2 is FQGNSA. Deletions cut 3 bases from V and 2 bases from J, with 10 bases between. The DNA of the CDR3 is TGTGCCAGCAGCTTCCACGAGGCCACTAATGAAAAACTGTTTTTT. Its translation: CASSFHEATNEKLFF. Supplemented by reference TRBV7-2 and TRBJ1-4, the full variable domain reads GAGVSQSPSNKVTEKGKDVELRCDPISGHTALYWYRQSLGQGLEFLIYFQGNSAPDKSGLPSDRFSAERTGGSVSTLTIQRTQQEDSAVYLCASSFHEATNEKLFFGSGTQLSVL.

The gene calls are TRBV19 and TRBJ2-3, with a tentative D call TRBD2 (6 bases). The CDR3 covers 17 residues. With 1 base removed from V and 0 bases from J, the gap between germline ends came to 14 bases. CDR1 is LNHDA and CDR2 is SQIVND in the germline V gene (reference sequence). The CDR3 DNA reads as TGTGCCAGTAGTATAGGGGGGGAACAGACTAGCACAGATACGCAGTATTTT. It codes for CASSIGGEQTSTDTQYF.

The chain uses TRBV18 and TRBJ1-1, with a weak D call TRBD1 (5 bases). Germline V gene sequence: CDR1 KGHSH, CDR2 LQKENI. The CDR3 has 14 amino acids. Trimming left V 3 bases short and J 3 bases short, with 11 bases between. The CDR3 loop reads CASSPGTWDTEAFF. In DNA, the CDR3 is TGTGCCAGCTCACCGGGGACCTGGGACACTGAAGCTTTCTTT. Supplemented by reference TRBV18 and TRBJ1-1, the full variable domain reads NAGVMQNPRHLVRRRGQEARLRCSPMKGHSHVYWYRQLPEEGLKFMVYLQKENIIDESGMPKERFSAEFPKEGPSILRIQQVVRGDSAAYFCASSPGTWDTEAFFGQGTRLTVV.

The chain is built from TRBV6-1 and TRBJ2-5; tentatively, D is TRBD1 (5 bases). Germline V gives CDR1 MNHNS, CDR2 SASEGT. Trimming stripped 1 base from V and 5 bases from J, with 14 bases between. This CDR3 spans 15 amino acids. In DNA form, the CDR3 reads TGTGCCAGCAGTGAAGGACAGTCTTCAGGGGAGACCCAGTACTTC. Protein: CASSEGQSSGETQYF.

The chain is built from TRBV2 and TRBJ2-7, with 8 bases lining up with TRBD1. The germline V gene encodes CDR1 SNHLY and CDR2 FYNNEI. V was clipped by 5 bases and J by 4 bases; unmatched bases: 7. The CDR3 length is 14 residues. The CDR3 region has the DNA TGTGCCAGCAGTAGTGACAGGGGTCTATACGAGCAGTACTTC. Its protein is CASSSDRGLYEQYF.

The chain carries TRBV19 and TRBJ1-5; 7 nucleotides agree with TRBD1. CDR1 is LNHDA and CDR2 is SQIVND in the germline V gene (reference sequence). V lost 3 bases and J lost 4; bases outside the gene matches: 6. This CDR3 has 15 residues. The CDR3 sequence: CASSMGAGGNQPQHF. CDR3 DNA: TGTGCCAGTAGTATGGGGGCAGGGGGAAATCAGCCCCAGCATTTT.

The CDR3, as DNA: TGTGCCAGCAGTTACCTGGGTAATCAGCCCCAGCATTTT. It codes for CASSYLGNQPQHF. The rearrangement joins TRBV6-5 to TRBJ1-5; D remains ambiguous. The CDR3 has 13 amino acids. Trimming stripped 2 bases from V and 4 bases from J, with 6 bases between. The germline V gene encodes CDR1 MNHEY and CDR2 SVGAGI.

The gene calls are TRBV6-5 and TRBJ2-1; a possible D gene is TRBD2 (6 bases). Trimming pared 5 bases from V and 5 bases from J, leaving 13 bases between. Germline lookup yields CDR1 MNHEY and CDR2 SVGAGI. The CDR3 consists of 14 residues. CDR3 in DNA: TGTGCCAGCAGTACGGGACTTCCTGACAATGAGCAGTTCTTC. Protein sequence: CASSTGLPDNEQFF.

The chain couples TRBV4-3 to TRBJ1-4; tentatively, D is TRBD1 (6 bases). This CDR3 comprises 14 residues. Germline V CDR1 and CDR2: LGHNA, YSLEER. Trimming shortened V by 8 bases and J by 8 bases, and 18 bases separated the two germline ends. This chain's CDR3 is CASGEGGVGEKLFF. The CDR3 nucleotides are TGCGCCAGCGGTGAGGGGGGGGTGGGCGAAAAACTGTTTTTT.

The chain employs TRBV18 and TRBJ2-6; D might be TRBD1 (6 bases). Germline lookup yields CDR1 KGHSH and CDR2 LQKENI. This CDR3 has 14 amino acids. Trimming left V 5 bases short and J 4 bases short, with 9 bases between. CDR3 in DNA: TGTGCCAGCTCAAAGGGGGACGGGGCCAACGTCCTGACTTTC. Translated: CASSKGDGANVLTF.

The chain carries TRBV6-6 and TRBJ1-2, with TRBD1 as a possible D gene (5 bases). The CDR3 is 13 amino acids. The germline gives CDR1 MNHNY, CDR2 SVGAGI (reference sequence). The germline V and J ends were trimmed by 5 bases and 0 bases, with 7 bases remaining between them. Written as DNA, the CDR3 is TGTGCCAGCAGTAGAGGGGCTAACTATGGCTACACCTTC. Translated, it gives CASSRGANYGYTF.

The chain is built from TRBV10-3 and TRBJ1-5; D gene unclear. V lost 2 bases, J lost 4 bases, and 6 bases lay in between. The CDR3 is 13 residues long. Germline CDR1 is ENHRY and CDR2 is SYGVKD. CDR3 region: CAISERANQPQHF. In DNA, the CDR3 is TGTGCCATCAGTGAGAGGGCGAATCAGCCCCAGCATTTT.

J is TRBJ1-2 and V is TRBV4-1; 7 bases fit TRBD1. CDR1 MGHRA and CDR2 YSYEKL come from the germline V gene. Trimming cost V 3 bases and J 2 bases; bases outside gene matches: 9. The CDR3 has 16 residues. The CDR3 loop reads CASSQTGTQGNYGYTF. CDR3 nucleotide sequence: TGCGCCAGCAGCCAGACCGGGACACAGGGGAACTATGGCTACACCTTC.

The chain employs TRBV6-5 and TRBJ1-3; 8 bases align to TRBD1. The CDR3 length is 15 residues. Germline V CDR1 and CDR2: MNHEY, SVGAGI. The junction had 3 bases not matched to a gene; V was cut back by 5 bases and J by 0 bases. CDR3 amino acids: CASSHRGYSGNTIYF. The CDR3 DNA follows: TGTGCCAGCAGTCACAGGGGGTACTCTGGAAACACCATATATTTT.

To note about this clone: Other DNA variants within this sample encode the same CDR3. The CDR3 coding sequence is TGTGCCAGCAGCTTTGGTACAGGGGGGAACACTGAAGCTTTCTTT. Translation: CASSFGTGGNTEAFF. The rearrangement uses TRBV7-9 and TRBJ1-1; TRBD1 matches at 8 bases. V was clipped by 3 bases and J by 1 base; unmatched bases: 4. CDR3 size: 15 residues. Germline lookup yields CDR1 SEHNR and CDR2 FQNEAQ (reference sequence).